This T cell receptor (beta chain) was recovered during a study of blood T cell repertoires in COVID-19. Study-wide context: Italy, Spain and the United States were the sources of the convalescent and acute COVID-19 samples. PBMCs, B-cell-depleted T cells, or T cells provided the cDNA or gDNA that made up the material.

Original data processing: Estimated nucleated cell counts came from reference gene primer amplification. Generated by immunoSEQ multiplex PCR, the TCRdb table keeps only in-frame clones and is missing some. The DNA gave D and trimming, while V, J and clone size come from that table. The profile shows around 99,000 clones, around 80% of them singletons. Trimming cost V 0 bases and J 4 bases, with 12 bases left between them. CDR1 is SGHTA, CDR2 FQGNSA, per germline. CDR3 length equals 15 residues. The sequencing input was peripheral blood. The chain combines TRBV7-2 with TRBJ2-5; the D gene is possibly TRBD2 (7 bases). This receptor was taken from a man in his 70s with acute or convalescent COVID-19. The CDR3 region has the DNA TGTGCCAGCAGCTTAGCGGGGGGGCACGGAGAGACCCAGTACTTC. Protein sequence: CASSLAGGHGETQYF.